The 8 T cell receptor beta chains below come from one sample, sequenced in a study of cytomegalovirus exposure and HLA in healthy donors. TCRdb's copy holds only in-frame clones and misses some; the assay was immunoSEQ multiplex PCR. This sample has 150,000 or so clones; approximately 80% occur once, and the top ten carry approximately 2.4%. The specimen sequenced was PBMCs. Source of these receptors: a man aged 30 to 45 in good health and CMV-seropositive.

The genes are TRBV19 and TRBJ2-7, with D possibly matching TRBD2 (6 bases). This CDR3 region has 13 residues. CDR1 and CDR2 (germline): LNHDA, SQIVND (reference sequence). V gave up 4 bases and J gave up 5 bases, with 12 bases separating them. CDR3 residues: CASSSGAGNEQYF. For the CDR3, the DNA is TGTGCCAGTAGTAGCGGGGCGGGGAACGAGCAGTACTTC.

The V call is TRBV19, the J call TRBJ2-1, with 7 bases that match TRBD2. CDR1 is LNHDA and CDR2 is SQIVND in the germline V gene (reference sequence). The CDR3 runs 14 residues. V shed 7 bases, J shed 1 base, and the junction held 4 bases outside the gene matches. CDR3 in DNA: TGTGCCAGTAAGGGAGCGGGGTCCTACAATGAGCAGTTCTTC. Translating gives CASKGAGSYNEQFF.

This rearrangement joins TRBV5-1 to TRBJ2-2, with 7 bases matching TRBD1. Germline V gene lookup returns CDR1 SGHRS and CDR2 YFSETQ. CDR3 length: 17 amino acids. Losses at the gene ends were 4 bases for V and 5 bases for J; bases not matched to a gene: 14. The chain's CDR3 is CASSADPGQHYTGELFF. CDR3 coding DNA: TGCGCCAGCAGCGCGGATCCGGGACAGCATTATACCGGGGAGCTGTTTTTT.

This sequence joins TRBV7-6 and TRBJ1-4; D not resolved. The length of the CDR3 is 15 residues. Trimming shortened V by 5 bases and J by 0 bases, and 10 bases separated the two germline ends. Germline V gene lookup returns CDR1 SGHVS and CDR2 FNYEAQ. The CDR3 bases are TGTGCCAGCAGCCCGATGACATCAACTAATGAAAAACTGTTTTTT. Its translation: CASSPMTSTNEKLFF.

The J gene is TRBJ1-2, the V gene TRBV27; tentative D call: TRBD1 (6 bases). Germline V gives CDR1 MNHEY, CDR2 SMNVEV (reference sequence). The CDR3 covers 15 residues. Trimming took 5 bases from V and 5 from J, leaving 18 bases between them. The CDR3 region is CASSGAQGSRYGYTF. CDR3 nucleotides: TGTGCCAGCAGTGGCGCACAGGGAAGTCGGTATGGCTACACCTTC.

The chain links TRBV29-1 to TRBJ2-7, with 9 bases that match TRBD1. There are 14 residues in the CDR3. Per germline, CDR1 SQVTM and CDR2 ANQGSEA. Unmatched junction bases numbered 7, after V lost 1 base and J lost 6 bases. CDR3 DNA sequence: TGCAGCGTTGAAGGCGGGACAGGGACTACCGAGCAGTACTTC. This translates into CSVEGGTGTTEQYF.

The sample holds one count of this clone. The DNA for the CDR3 is TGTGCCAGTAGTCTAGGAAGTTCGGGTACGCAGCCCCAGCATTTT. It encodes CASSLGSSGTQPQHF. The gene calls are TRBV19 and TRBJ1-5; no clear D gene. The V gene's germline CDR1 is LNHDA and CDR2 SQIVND (reference sequence). V shed 5 bases and J shed 7 bases, with 18 bases lying between them. This CDR3 region has 15 residues.

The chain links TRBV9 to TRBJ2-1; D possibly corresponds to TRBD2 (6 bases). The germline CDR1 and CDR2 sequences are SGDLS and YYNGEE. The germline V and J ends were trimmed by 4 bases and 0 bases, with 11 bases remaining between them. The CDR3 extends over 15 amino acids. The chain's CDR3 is CASSPAGSSYNEQFF. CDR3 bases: TGTGCCAGCAGCCCCGCCGGGAGCTCCTACAATGAGCAGTTCTTC.